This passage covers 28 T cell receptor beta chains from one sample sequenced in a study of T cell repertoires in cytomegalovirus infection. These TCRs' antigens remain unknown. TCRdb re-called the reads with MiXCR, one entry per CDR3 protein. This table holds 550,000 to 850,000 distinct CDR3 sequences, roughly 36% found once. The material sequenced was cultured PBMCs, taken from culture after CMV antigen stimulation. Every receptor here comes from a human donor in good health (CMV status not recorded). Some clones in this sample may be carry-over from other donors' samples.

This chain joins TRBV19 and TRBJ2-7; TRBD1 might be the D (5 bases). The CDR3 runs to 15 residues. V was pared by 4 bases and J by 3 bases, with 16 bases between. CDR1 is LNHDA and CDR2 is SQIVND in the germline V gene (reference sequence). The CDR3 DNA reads TGTGCCAGTAGTACCCCCCCCGCAGGGAACTACGAGCAGTACTTC. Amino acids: CASSTPPAGNYEQYF. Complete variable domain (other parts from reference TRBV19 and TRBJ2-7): DGGITQSPKYLFRKEGQNVTLSCEQNLNHDAMYWYRQDPGQGLRLIYYSQIVNDFQKGDIAEGYSVSREKKESFPLTVTSAQKNPTAFYLCASSTPPAGNYEQYFGPGTRLTVT.

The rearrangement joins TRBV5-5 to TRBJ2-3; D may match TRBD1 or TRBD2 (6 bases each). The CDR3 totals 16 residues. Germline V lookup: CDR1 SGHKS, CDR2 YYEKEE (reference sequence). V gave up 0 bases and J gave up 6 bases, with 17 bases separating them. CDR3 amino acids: CASSLEPSGGGDTQYF. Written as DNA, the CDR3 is TGTGCCAGCAGCTTGGAACCCAGCGGAGGGGGGGATACGCAGTATTTT.

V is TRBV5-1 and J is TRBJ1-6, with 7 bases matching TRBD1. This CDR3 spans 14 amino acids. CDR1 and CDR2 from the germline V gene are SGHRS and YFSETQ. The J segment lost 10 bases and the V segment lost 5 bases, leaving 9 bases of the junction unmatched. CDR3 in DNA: TGCGCCAGCAGGACAGGGCAGGCGGAGTCACCCCTCCACTTT. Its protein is CASRTGQAESPLHF.

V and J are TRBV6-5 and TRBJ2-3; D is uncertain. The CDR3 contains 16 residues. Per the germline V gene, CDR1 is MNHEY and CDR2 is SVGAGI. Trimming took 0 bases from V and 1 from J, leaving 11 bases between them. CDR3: CASSYSFIEGTDTQYF. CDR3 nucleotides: TGTGCCAGCAGTTACTCTTTCATTGAGGGCACAGATACGCAGTATTTT.

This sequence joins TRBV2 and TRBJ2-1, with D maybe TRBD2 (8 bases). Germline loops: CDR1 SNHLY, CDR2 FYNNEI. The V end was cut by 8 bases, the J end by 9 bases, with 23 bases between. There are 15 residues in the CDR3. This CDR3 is CASLRGGYRGGEQFF. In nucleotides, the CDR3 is TGTGCCAGCCTCCGCGGGGGGTACAGGGGCGGTGAGCAGTTCTTC.

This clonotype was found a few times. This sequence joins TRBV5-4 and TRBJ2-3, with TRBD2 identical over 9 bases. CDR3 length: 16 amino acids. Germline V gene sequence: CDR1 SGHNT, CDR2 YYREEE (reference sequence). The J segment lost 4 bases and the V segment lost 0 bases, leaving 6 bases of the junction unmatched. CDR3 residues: CASSLDLAGVADTQYF. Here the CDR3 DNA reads TGTGCCAGCAGCTTGGACTTAGCGGGGGTCGCAGATACGCAGTATTTT. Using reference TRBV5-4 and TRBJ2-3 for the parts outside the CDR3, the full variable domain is ETGVTQSPTHLIKTRGQQVTLRCSSQSGHNTVSWYQQALGQGPQFIFQYYREEENGRGNFPPRFSGLQFPNYSSELNVNALELDDSALYLCASSLDLAGVADTQYFGPGTRLTVL.

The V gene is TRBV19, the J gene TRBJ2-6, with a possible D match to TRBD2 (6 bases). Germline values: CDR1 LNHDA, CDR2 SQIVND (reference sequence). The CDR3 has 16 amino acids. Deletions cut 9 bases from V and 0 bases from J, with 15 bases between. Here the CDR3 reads CARSEGLDSGANVLTF. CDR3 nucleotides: TGTGCCAGGTCGGAGGGGCTTGACTCTGGGGCCAACGTCCTGACTTTC.

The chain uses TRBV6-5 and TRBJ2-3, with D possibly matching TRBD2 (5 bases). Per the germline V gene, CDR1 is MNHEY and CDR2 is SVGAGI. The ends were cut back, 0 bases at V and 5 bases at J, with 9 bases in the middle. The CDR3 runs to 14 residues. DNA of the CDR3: TGTGCCAGCAGTTACTCCCCAGGACTAGATACGCAGTATTTT. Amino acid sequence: CASSYSPGLDTQYF.

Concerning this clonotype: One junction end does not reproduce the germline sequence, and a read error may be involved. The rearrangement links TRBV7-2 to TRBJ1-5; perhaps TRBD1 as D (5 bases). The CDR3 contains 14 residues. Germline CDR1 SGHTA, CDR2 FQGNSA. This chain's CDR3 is CASSLRGPNQTQHF. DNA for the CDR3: TGTGCCAGCAGCTTAAGGGGCCCTAATCAGACCCAGCATTTT.

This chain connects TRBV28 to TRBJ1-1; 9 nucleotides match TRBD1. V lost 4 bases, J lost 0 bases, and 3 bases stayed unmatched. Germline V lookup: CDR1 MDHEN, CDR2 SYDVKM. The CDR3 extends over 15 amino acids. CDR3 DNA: TGTGCCAGCAGTTCTCGGACAGGGGTGAACACTGAAGCTTTCTTT. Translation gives CASSSRTGVNTEAFF. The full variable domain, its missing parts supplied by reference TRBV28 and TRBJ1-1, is DVKVTQSSRYLVKRTGEKVFLECVQDMDHENMFWYRQDPGLGLRLIYFSYDVKMKEKGDIPEGYSVSREKKERFSLILESASTNQTSMYLCASSSRTGVNTEAFFGQGTRLTVV.

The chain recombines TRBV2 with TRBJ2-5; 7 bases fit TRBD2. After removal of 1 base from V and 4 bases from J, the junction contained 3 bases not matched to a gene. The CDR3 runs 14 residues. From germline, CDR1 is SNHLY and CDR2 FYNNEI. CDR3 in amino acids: CASSEGTSRETQYF. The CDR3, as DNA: TGTGCCAGCAGTGAAGGGACTAGTAGAGAGACCCAGTACTTC.

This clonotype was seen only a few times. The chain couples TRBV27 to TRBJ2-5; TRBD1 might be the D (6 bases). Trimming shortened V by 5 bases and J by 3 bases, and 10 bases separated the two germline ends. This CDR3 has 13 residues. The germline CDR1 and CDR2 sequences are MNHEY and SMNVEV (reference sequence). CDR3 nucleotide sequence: TGTGCCAGCAGTAGGGACAATGAAGAGACCCAGTACTTC. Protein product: CASSRDNEETQYF.

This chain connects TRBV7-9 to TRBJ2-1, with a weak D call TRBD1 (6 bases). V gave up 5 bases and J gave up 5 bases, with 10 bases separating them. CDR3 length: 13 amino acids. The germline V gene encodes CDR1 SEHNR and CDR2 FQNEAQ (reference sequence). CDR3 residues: CASSQDSNNEQFF. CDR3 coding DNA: TGTGCCAGCAGCCAGGACAGTAACAATGAGCAGTTCTTC.

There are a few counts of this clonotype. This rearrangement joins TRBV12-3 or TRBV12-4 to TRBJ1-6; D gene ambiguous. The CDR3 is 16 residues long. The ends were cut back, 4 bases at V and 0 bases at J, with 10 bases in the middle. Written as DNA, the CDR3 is TGTGCCAGCAGTTCAGGACGGAGCTCCTATAATTCACCCCTCCACTTT. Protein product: CASSSGRSSYNSPLHF.

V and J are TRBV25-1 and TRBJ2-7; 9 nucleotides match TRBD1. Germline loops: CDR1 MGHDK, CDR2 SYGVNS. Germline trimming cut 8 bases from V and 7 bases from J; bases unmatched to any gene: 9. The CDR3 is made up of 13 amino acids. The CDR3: CASGTGKSREQYF. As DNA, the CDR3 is TGTGCCAGCGGGACAGGGAAGTCGAGGGAGCAGTACTTC.

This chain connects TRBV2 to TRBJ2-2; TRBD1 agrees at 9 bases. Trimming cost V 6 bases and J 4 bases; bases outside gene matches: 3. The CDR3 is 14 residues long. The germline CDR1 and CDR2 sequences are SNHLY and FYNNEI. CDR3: CASSETGGTGELFF. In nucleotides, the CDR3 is TGTGCCAGCAGCGAGACAGGGGGCACCGGGGAGCTGTTTTTT. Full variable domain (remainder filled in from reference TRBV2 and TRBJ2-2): EPEVTQTPSHQVTQMGQEVILRCVPISNHLYFYWYRQILGQKVEFLVSFYNNEISEKSEIFDDQFSVERPDGSNFTLKIRSTKLEDSAMYFCASSETGGTGELFFGEGSRLTVL.

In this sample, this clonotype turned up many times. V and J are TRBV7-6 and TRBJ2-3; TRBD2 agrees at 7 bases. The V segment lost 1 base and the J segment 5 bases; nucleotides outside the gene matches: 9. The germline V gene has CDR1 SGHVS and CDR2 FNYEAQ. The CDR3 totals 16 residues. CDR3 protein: CASSLGSGIVIDTQYF. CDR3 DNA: TGTGCCAGCAGCTTAGGAAGCGGGATCGTAATAGATACGCAGTATTTT.

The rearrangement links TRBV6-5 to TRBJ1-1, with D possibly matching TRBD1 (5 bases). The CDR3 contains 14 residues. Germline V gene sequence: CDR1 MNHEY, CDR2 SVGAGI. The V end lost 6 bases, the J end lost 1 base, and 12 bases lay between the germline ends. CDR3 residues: CASRTEDTNTEAFF. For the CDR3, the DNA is TGTGCCAGCAGGACGGAGGACACGAACACTGAAGCTTTCTTT.

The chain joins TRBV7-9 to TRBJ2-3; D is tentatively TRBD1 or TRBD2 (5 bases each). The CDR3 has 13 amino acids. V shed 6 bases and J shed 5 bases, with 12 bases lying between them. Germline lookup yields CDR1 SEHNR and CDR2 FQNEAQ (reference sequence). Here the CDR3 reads CASRLGVGDTQYF. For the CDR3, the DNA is TGTGCCAGCAGACTAGGGGTGGGAGATACGCAGTATTTT. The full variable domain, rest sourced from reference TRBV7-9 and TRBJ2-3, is DTGVSQNPRHKITKRGQNVTFRCDPISEHNRLYWYRQTLGQGPEFLTYFQNEAQLEKSRLLSDRFSAERPKGSFSTLEIQRTEQGDSAMYLCASRLGVGDTQYFGPGTRLTVL.

The CDR3, as DNA: TGTGCCAGCAGCCCCGGGGACCACTCGAACACCGGGGAGCTGTTTTTT. This codes for CASSPGDHSNTGELFF. The gene calls are TRBV12-3 or TRBV12-4 and TRBJ2-2; either TRBD1 or TRBD2 may supply D (5 bases each). CDR3 length: 16 amino acids. The germline V and J ends were trimmed by 6 bases and 0 bases, with 14 bases remaining between them.

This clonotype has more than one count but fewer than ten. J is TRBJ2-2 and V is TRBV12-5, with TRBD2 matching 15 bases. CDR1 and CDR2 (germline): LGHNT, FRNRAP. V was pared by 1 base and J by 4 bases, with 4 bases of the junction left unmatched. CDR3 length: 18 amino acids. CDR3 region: CASGLGTSGRAGTGELFF. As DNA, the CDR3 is TGTGCTAGTGGTTTGGGGACTAGCGGGAGGGCAGGCACCGGGGAGCTGTTTTTT.

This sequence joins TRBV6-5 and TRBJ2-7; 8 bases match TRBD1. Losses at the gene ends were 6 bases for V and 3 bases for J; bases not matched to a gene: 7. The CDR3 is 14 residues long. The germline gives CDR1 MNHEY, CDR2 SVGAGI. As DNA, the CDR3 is TGTGCCAGCAGACGGACAGGGTCTTACTACGAGCAGTACTTC. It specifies CASRRTGSYYEQYF.

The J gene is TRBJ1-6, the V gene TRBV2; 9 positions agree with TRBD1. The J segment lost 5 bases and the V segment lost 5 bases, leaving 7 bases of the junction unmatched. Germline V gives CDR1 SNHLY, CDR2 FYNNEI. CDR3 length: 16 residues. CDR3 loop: CASSSETGGNNSPLHF. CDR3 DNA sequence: TGTGCCAGCAGTTCGGAGACAGGGGGTAATAATTCACCCCTCCACTTT.

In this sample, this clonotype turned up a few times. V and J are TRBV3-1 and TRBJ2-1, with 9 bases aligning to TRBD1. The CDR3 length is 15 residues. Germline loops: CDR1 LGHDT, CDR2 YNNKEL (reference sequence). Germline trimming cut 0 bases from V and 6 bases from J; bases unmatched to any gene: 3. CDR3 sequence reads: CASSQEGQGSNEQFF. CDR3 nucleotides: TGTGCCAGCAGCCAAGAGGGACAGGGTTCCAATGAGCAGTTCTTC.

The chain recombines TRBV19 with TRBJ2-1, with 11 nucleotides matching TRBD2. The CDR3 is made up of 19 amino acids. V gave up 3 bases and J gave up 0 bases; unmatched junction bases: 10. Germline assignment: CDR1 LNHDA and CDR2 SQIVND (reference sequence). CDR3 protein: CASSIPGLAALSSYNEQFF. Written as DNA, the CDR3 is TGTGCCAGTAGTATCCCGGGACTAGCGGCCCTCAGCTCCTACAATGAGCAGTTCTTC.

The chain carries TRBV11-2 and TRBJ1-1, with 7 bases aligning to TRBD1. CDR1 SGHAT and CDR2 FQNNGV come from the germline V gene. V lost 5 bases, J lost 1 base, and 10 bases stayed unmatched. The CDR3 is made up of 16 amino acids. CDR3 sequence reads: CASSRPGGGPNTEAFF. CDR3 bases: TGTGCCAGCAGCCGCCCAGGGGGGGGCCCGAACACTGAAGCTTTCTTT.

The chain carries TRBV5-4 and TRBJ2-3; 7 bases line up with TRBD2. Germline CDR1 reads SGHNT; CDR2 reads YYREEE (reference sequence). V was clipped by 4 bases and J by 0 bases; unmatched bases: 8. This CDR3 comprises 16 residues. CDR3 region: CASSPPAGVSTDTQYF. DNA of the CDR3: TGTGCCAGCAGCCCTCCGGCGGGGGTAAGCACAGATACGCAGTATTTT.

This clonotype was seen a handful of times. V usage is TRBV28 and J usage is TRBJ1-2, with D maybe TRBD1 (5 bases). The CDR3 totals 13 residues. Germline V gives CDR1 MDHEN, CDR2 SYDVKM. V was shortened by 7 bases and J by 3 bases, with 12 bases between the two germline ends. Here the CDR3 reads CASTRTPYYGYTF. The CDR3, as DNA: TGTGCCAGCACCAGGACACCCTACTATGGCTACACCTTC.